These 30 T cell receptor beta chains share one sample of origin, sequenced in a study of blood T cell repertoires in COVID-19 (dated by TCRdb to the early 2020s). The receptor library was made with the immunoSEQ multiplex PCR assay. TCRdb mirrors the immuneACCESS table, restricted to in-frame sequences. Some clones are absent from its copies; in checked studies, under half trace to an unresolved V gene, and the reason for the others is unknown. Present in this sample are tens of thousands of clones, roughly nine tenths of which were seen just once. 3% to 5% of the sample comes from the top ten. Sequenced: peripheral blood. The receptors derive from a man between 65 and 85 years old with active COVID-19.

CDR3: CASSLVGGTREAFF. DNA for the CDR3: TGTGCCAGCAGCTTAGTCGGGGGGACAAGGGAAGCTTTCTTT. The chain uses TRBV7-2 and TRBJ1-1; a possible D gene is TRBD1 (6 bases). The V end lost 1 base, the J end lost 8 bases, and 14 bases lay between the germline ends. The CDR3 consists of 14 residues. Per the germline V gene, CDR1 is SGHTA and CDR2 is FQGNSA.

The chain couples TRBV5-1 to TRBJ1-4, with D maybe TRBD1 (5 bases). The CDR3 extends over 14 amino acids. Germline CDR1 is SGHRS and CDR2 is YFSETQ. The ends were cut back, 0 bases at V and 3 bases at J, with 6 bases in the middle. The CDR3 spells CASSLGQPNEKLFF. The CDR3 DNA is TGCGCCAGCAGCTTGGGACAGCCTAATGAAAAACTGTTTTTT.

The V and J genes are TRBV7-8 and TRBJ2-7, with D perhaps matching TRBD2 (5 bases). Germline V gene data show CDR1 as SGHVS and CDR2 as FQNEAQ. The CDR3 spans 16 residues. V gave up 5 bases and J gave up 1 base, with 18 bases separating them. The CDR3, as DNA: TGTGCCAGCAGCCCCTTCGTCGGACCGGGGTCCTACGAGCAGTACTTC. Its translation is CASSPFVGPGSYEQYF.

The genes are TRBV27 and TRBJ1-6; D might be TRBD1 (6 bases). The CDR3 is 14 residues long. The germline V and J ends were trimmed by 4 bases and 6 bases, with 10 bases remaining between them. Germline V CDR1 and CDR2: MNHEY, SMNVEV (reference sequence). The CDR3 nucleotides read TGTGCCAGCAGTTGGGGGGGCGGTAATTCACCCCTCCACTTT. Translation gives CASSWGGGNSPLHF.

V gene TRBV10-3 combines with J gene TRBJ2-4; TRBD2 might be the D (6 bases). The CDR3 loop spans 15 amino acids. V lost 10 bases, J lost 0 bases, and 16 bases lay in between. Per the germline V gene, CDR1 is ENHRY and CDR2 is SYGVKD. CDR3 nucleotides: TGTGCCAGCATGGGCGCGGGAATAGCCAAAAACATTCAGTACTTC. This codes for CASMGAGIAKNIQYF.

The V gene is TRBV7-2, the J gene TRBJ2-3, with TRBD1 matching over 7 bases. The CDR3 loop spans 17 amino acids. Trimming at V came to 3 bases and at J to 0 bases, leaving 9 bases not matched to a gene. Per germline, CDR1 SGHTA and CDR2 FQGNSA. In DNA, the CDR3 is TGTGCCAGCAGCTTCCGGCCAACAGGGGTTAGCACAGATACGCAGTATTTT. This encodes CASSFRPTGVSTDTQYF.

This clone was seen a single time. The CDR3 sequence: CASSRGAGGPALGELFF. The CDR3 DNA follows: TGTGCCAGCAGCCGGGGAGCGGGAGGGCCGGCCCTCGGGGAGCTGTTTTTT. This sequence joins TRBV9 and TRBJ2-2; TRBD2 matches 10 bases. Trimming took 4 bases from V and 7 from J; bases not matched to a gene: 13. CDR1 SGDLS and CDR2 YYNGEE come from the germline V gene. The CDR3 covers 17 residues.

The J gene is TRBJ2-5, the V gene TRBV11-1; maybe TRBD1 (5 bases). V gave up 1 base and J gave up 5 bases, with 14 bases separating them. This CDR3 has 15 residues. The germline V gene has CDR1 SGHAT and CDR2 FQDESV (reference sequence). The CDR3 bases are TGTGCCAGCAGCTTAGAAAGGCAGGGTCAGGAGACCCAGTACTTC. Translating it yields CASSLERQGQETQYF.

V and J are TRBV24-1 and TRBJ1-1; D is perhaps TRBD1 (6 bases). Germline V gene lookup returns CDR1 KGHDR and CDR2 SFDVKD. The length of the CDR3 is 14 residues. V lost 4 bases, J lost 2 bases, and 10 bases lay in between. The CDR3: CATSEAGVNTEAFF. The DNA of the CDR3 is TGTGCCACCAGTGAGGCAGGGGTCAACACTGAAGCTTTCTTT.

The DNA of the CDR3 is TGTGCCAGCAGCACCCCCGGGACAGGGGGGATTGCTTTCTTT. Encoded protein: CASSTPGTGGIAFF. The chain combines TRBV7-2 with TRBJ1-1, with 11 bases identical to TRBD1. V shed 5 bases and J 11 bases; nucleotides not matched to a gene: 10. The CDR3 has 14 amino acids. Germline V gene data show CDR1 as SGHTA and CDR2 as FQGNSA.

The chain has TRBV7-8 and TRBJ1-5, with 10 nucleotides matching TRBD1. CDR3 length: 15 residues. The germline gives CDR1 SGHVS, CDR2 FQNEAQ. J lost 3 bases, V lost 3 bases, and 2 bases had no gene match. Here the CDR3 DNA reads TGTGCCAGCAGCTTGGACAGGGGGGACAATCAGCCCCAGCATTTT. This translates into CASSLDRGDNQPQHF.

This clone appeared once. The chain has TRBV5-1 and TRBJ1-1; 12 nucleotides align to TRBD1. The CDR3 totals 16 residues. Trimming took 4 bases from V and 1 from J; bases not matched to a gene: 5. Germline CDR1 is SGHRS and CDR2 is YFSETQ. CDR3 sequence: CASSPGGQGANTEAFF. CDR3 nucleotides: TGCGCCAGCAGCCCCGGGGGACAGGGGGCGAACACTGAAGCTTTCTTT.

The chain employs TRBV30 and TRBJ2-3; possibly TRBD1 for D (5 bases). V shed 0 bases and J shed 2 bases, with 9 bases lying between them. The CDR3 runs 14 residues. Per the germline V gene, CDR1 is GTSNPN and CDR2 is SVGIG (reference sequence). CDR3 protein: CAWSVQVDTDTQYF. CDR3 coding DNA: TGTGCCTGGAGTGTACAGGTAGACACAGATACGCAGTATTTT.

This chain connects TRBV7-3 to TRBJ2-2; no definite D call. The V end lost 6 bases, the J end lost 1 base, and 6 bases lay between the germline ends. Germline CDR1 SGHTA, CDR2 FQGTGA. The CDR3 runs 13 residues. The CDR3 DNA reads TGTGCCAGCAGTCAGATGAACACCGGGGAGCTGTTTTTT. The encoded protein is CASSQMNTGELFF. Full variable domain (remainder filled in from reference TRBV7-3 and TRBJ2-2): GAGVSQTPSNKVTEKGKYVELRCDPISGHTALYWYRQSLGQGPEFLIYFQGTGAADDSGLPNDRFFAVRPEGSVSTLKIQRTERGDSAVYLCASSQMNTGELFFGEGSRLTVL.

The chain has TRBV6-5 and TRBJ1-5; D perhaps matches TRBD1 (6 bases). The CDR3 contains 15 residues. Looked up from germline, CDR1 is MNHEY and CDR2 is SVGAGI. V lost 6 bases, J lost 1 base, and 13 bases lay in between. The CDR3, as DNA: TGTGCCAGCAGCCAACAGGGCGGGAGCAATCAGCCCCAGCATTTT. Translation: CASSQQGGSNQPQHF.

This clone was counted between two and nine times. This chain joins TRBV24-1 and TRBJ2-1; 8 bases match TRBD2. The CDR3 length is 15 residues. CDR1 and CDR2 (germline): KGHDR, SFDVKD. V was pared by 3 bases and J by 8 bases, with 8 bases of the junction left unmatched. For the CDR3, the DNA is TGTGCCACCAGTGATGCGGGAGGCCCGTGGGATGAGCAGTTCTTC. Its translation: CATSDAGGPWDEQFF.

There are a few counts of this clone. The V call is TRBV19, the J call TRBJ1-5; no firm D call. V shed 5 bases and J shed 7 bases, with 15 bases lying between them. The CDR3 has 14 amino acids. In germline, CDR1 is LNHDA, CDR2 SQIVND (reference sequence). The CDR3 spells CASSQTLSGQPQHF. CDR3 sequence (DNA): TGTGCCAGTAGTCAGACCCTCTCGGGGCAGCCCCAGCATTTT.

This sequence joins TRBV18 and TRBJ1-1, with 8 bases aligning to TRBD1. The CDR3 totals 14 residues. With 6 bases clipped from V and 4 bases from J, the junction kept 7 bases outside the gene matches. Germline V gives CDR1 KGHSH, CDR2 LQKENI. In DNA, the CDR3 is TGTGCCAGCTCCCTGGACAGGGTGAGCACTGAAGCTTTCTTT. This codes for CASSLDRVSTEAFF.

The chain recombines TRBV5-1 with TRBJ2-1; D is uncertain. V lost 0 bases, J lost 5 bases, and 6 bases lay in between. The CDR3 totals 13 residues. Looked up from germline, CDR1 is SGHRS and CDR2 is YFSETQ. In nucleotides, the CDR3 is TGCGCCAGCAGCTTGGCGCCGGACAATGAGCAGTTCTTC. Protein sequence: CASSLAPDNEQFF.

The V gene is TRBV12-5, the J gene TRBJ2-1; the D gene is possibly TRBD2 (6 bases). The V and J ends lost 1 base and 8 bases respectively, with 15 bases between them. Germline V CDR1 and CDR2: LGHNT, FRNRAP. The CDR3 totals 15 residues. The DNA for the CDR3 is TGTGCTAGTGGTTTGGGTAGCGGAGCCAAGGATGAGCAGTTCTTC. Protein sequence: CASGLGSGAKDEQFF.

This chain uses TRBV27 with TRBJ2-1; D perhaps matches TRBD1 (5 bases). The V gene's germline CDR1 is MNHEY and CDR2 SMNVEV (reference sequence). CDR3 length equals 15 residues. Trimming took 1 base from V and 8 from J, leaving 15 bases between them. The CDR3 DNA sequence: TGTGCCAGCAGTTTATTGGGGCCCCTCCAGGATGAGCAGTTCTTC. Translating it yields CASSLLGPLQDEQFF.

The chain employs TRBV11-3 and TRBJ2-1; 7 bases are shared with TRBD2. Unmatched junction bases numbered 15, after V lost 1 base and J lost 6 bases. Germline V gene lookup returns CDR1 SGHNT and CDR2 YENEEA. This CDR3 region has 18 residues. CDR3 DNA sequence: TGTGCCAGCAGCTTAGGCTGGGGCGGGAGCGACCCCCTCAATGAGCAGTTCTTC. Encoded protein: CASSLGWGGSDPLNEQFF.

The rearrangement links TRBV16 to TRBJ1-6; D remains unclear. The CDR3 is 14 amino acids. V was cut by 4 bases and J by 10 bases, with 14 bases left in between. Germline V gene data show CDR1 as KGHSY and CDR2 as FQNENV. CDR3 residues: CASSPPAPGSPLHF. CDR3 bases: TGTGCCAGCAGCCCCCCGGCTCCGGGGTCACCCCTCCACTTT. The full variable domain, rest sourced from reference TRBV16 and TRBJ1-6, is GEEVAQTPKHLVRGEGQKAKLYCAPIKGHSYVFWYQQVLKNEFKFLISFQNENVFDETGMPKERFSAKCLPNSPCSLEIQATKLEDSAVYFCASSPPAPGSPLHFGNGTRLTVT.

V and J are TRBV18 and TRBJ1-2; 7 bases agree with TRBD1. The CDR3 sequence is 13 residues long. Losses at the gene ends were 6 bases for V and 4 bases for J; bases not matched to a gene: 5. Germline V gene data show CDR1 as KGHSH and CDR2 as LQKENI. CDR3 in DNA: TGTGCCAGCTCCCCTGACAGGGCCTATGGCTACACCTTC. Protein sequence: CASSPDRAYGYTF. Full variable domain (rest looked up from reference TRBV18 and TRBJ1-2): NAGVMQNPRHLVRRRGQEARLRCSPMKGHSHVYWYRQLPEEGLKFMVYLQKENIIDESGMPKERFSAEFPKEGPSILRIQQVVRGDSAAYFCASSPDRAYGYTFGSGTRLTVV.

The chain carries TRBV7-2 and TRBJ1-4; tentatively, D is TRBD1 (5 bases). Germline V CDR1 and CDR2: SGHTA, FQGNSA. The CDR3 totals 14 residues. Deletions cut 5 bases from V and 5 bases from J, with 12 bases between. CDR3 coding DNA: TGTGCCAGCAGCCCGGACACGTCGAATGAAAAACTGTTTTTT. Its protein is CASSPDTSNEKLFF.

CDR3 residues: CASSFRDRSGNTIYF. The CDR3 DNA is TGTGCCAGCAGCTTCCGGGATCGCTCTGGAAACACCATATATTTT. V gene TRBV5-6 combines with J gene TRBJ1-3; no firm D call. V was shortened by 2 bases and J by 0 bases, with 9 bases between the two germline ends. This CDR3 is built from 15 residues. From germline, CDR1 is SGHDT and CDR2 YYEEEE.

This clone was seen a handful of times. The chain's CDR3 is CASSLESSGYNEQFF. The CDR3 bases are TGTGCCAGCAGCTTAGAATCCTCAGGCTACAATGAGCAGTTCTTC. This sequence joins TRBV11-3 and TRBJ2-1; D ambiguous. V lost 0 bases to trimming and J lost 3 bases, with 9 bases between them. This CDR3 is 15 amino acids long. Germline CDR1 and CDR2: SGHNT and YENEEA.

This rearrangement joins TRBV4-3 to TRBJ2-7, with 7 bases identical to TRBD1. The V gene's germline CDR1 is LGHNA and CDR2 YSLEER. The CDR3 is made up of 16 amino acids. Trimming took 0 bases from V and 3 from J; bases not matched to a gene: 8. The CDR3 sequence is CASSQDLGDSIYEQYF. As DNA, the CDR3 is TGCGCCAGCAGCCAAGATCTAGGGGACAGTATCTACGAGCAGTACTTC.

The chain couples TRBV7-2 to TRBJ2-6, with 10 bases lining up with TRBD1. The germline V gene has CDR1 SGHTA and CDR2 FQGNSA. This CDR3 has 15 amino acids. V shed 6 bases and J 9 bases; nucleotides not matched to a gene: 8. The CDR3 spells CASSLGTGALNVLTF. CDR3 coding DNA: TGTGCCAGCAGTCTAGGGACAGGGGCTCTCAACGTCCTGACTTTC.

On this clone itself: Different DNA sequences within this sample yield the same CDR3. V gene TRBV7-3 combines with J gene TRBJ2-2, with TRBD2 identical over 14 bases. J gave up 6 bases and V 10 bases, and 10 bases lay outside the gene matches. CDR3 size: 16 residues. The germline gives CDR1 SGHTA, CDR2 FQGTGA. The CDR3 sequence: CAISSGGLAGAGELFF. The DNA of the CDR3 is TGTGCCATCTCATCCGGGGGACTAGCGGGAGCCGGGGAGCTGTTTTTT.